One sample yielded the 9 T cell receptor beta chains listed below, sequenced in a study of radiotherapy plus CTLA-4 blockade in lung cancer. Sequencing used immunoSEQ multiplex PCR; TCRdb keeps in-frame clones, though not all of them. The sample yields about 98,000 clones, 82% seen once. The source material was peripheral blood, sampled from a patient treated with radiotherapy plus ipilimumab. Receptor source: a human donor with non-small cell lung cancer who had a partial response to radiotherapy plus ipilimumab.

The chain is built from TRBV19 and TRBJ1-1, with TRBD1 as a possible D gene (6 bases). CDR1 and CDR2 from the germline V gene are LNHDA and SQIVND (reference sequence). With 7 bases removed from V and 6 bases from J, the gap between germline ends came to 24 bases. The CDR3 runs to 16 residues. CDR3 DNA: TGTGCCAGTATTGGATTACGGGTAACAGGGTTAGCTGAAGCTTTCTTT. It translates to CASIGLRVTGLAEAFF.

Notes on this clone: One end of the junction varies from germline; a read error may be responsible. V and J are TRBV4-2 and TRBJ2-5; D may be TRBD1 (5 bases). The CDR3 is made up of 15 amino acids. The germline V gene encodes CDR1 LGHNA and CDR2 YNFKEQ. CDR3 sequence reads: CVSSQDLRATETQYF. The DNA for the CDR3 is TGTGTCAGCAGCCAAGATCTCAGGGCCACCGAGACCCAGTACTTC.

This clone was seen more than once but under ten times. The chain couples TRBV5-5 to TRBJ1-5; TRBD1 is a possible D gene (5 bases). CDR1 and CDR2 (germline): SGHKS, YYEKEE (reference sequence). This CDR3 contains 14 residues. Trimming removed 2 bases at V and 2 bases at J, with 8 bases between. CDR3 loop: CASSFLGGNQPQHF. The DNA of the CDR3 is TGTGCCAGCAGCTTCCTAGGGGGCAATCAGCCCCAGCATTTT. The complete variable domain, with remaining parts taken from reference TRBV5-5 and TRBJ1-5, reads DAGVTQSPTHLIKTRGQQVTLRCSPISGHKSVSWYQQVLGQGPQFIFQYYEKEERGRGNFPDRFSARQFPNYSSELNVNALLLGDSALYLCASSFLGGNQPQHFGDGTRLSIL.

The J gene is TRBJ2-7, the V gene TRBV6-1, with 9 positions matching TRBD1. With 10 bases clipped from V and 4 bases from J, the junction kept 8 bases outside the gene matches. Germline V lookup: CDR1 MNHNS, CDR2 SASEGT. CDR3 length equals 13 residues. CDR3 in amino acids: CAISRDRVYEQYF. The CDR3 DNA follows: TGTGCCATCTCCCGGGACAGGGTATACGAGCAGTACTTC.

The chain recombines TRBV18 with TRBJ1-4; tentative D call: TRBD1 (6 bases). CDR1 KGHSH and CDR2 LQKENI come from the germline V gene. This CDR3 is built from 15 residues. The germline V and J ends were trimmed by 0 bases and 7 bases, with 12 bases remaining between them. The CDR3 DNA is TGTGCCAGCTCACCACCGGGGGGGCGAGGTGAAAAACTGTTTTTT. Translated: CASSPPGGRGEKLFF.

CDR3 nucleotide sequence: TGTGCCAGCAATACCCAGGGGTCCGGCCAGCCCCAGCATTTT. Translated: CASNTQGSGQPQHF. The chain links TRBV28 to TRBJ1-5; D possibly corresponds to TRBD1 (6 bases). V was pared by 7 bases and J by 7 bases, with 17 bases between. Per the germline V gene, CDR1 is MDHEN and CDR2 is SYDVKM. The CDR3 loop spans 14 amino acids.

This clone has just one count. V gene TRBV6-1 combines with J gene TRBJ1-1; D possibly corresponds to TRBD1 (5 bases). CDR1 is MNHNS, CDR2 SASEGT, per germline. CDR3 length: 14 amino acids. V was trimmed by 8 bases and J by 4 bases, leaving 17 bases between them. CDR3 loop: CASLPEQGRTEAFF. The CDR3, as DNA: TGTGCCAGCCTTCCTGAGCAGGGCCGCACTGAAGCTTTCTTT.

CDR3 nucleotide sequence: TGTGCCAGCACCCCGCGGGGTCAGAGCACAGATACGCAGTATTTT. Its translation: CASTPRGQSTDTQYF. The chain recombines TRBV5-4 with TRBJ2-3; D perhaps matches TRBD2 (6 bases). Germline lookup yields CDR1 SGHNT and CDR2 YYREEE (reference sequence). This CDR3 has 15 residues. Trimming took off 6 bases at V and 0 bases at J, with 14 bases between the two ends.

J is TRBJ2-7 and V is TRBV29-1; 12 bases are a match to TRBD2. The germline V gene has CDR1 SQVTM and CDR2 ANQGSEA. After removal of 8 bases from V and 5 bases from J, the junction contained 7 bases not matched to a gene. CDR3 length: 13 amino acids. The CDR3 DNA reads as TGCAGCACACTAGCGGGAGGTTACCACGAGCAGTACTTC. Encoded protein: CSTLAGGYHEQYF.